The text below deals with one T cell receptor beta chain. Only in-frame clones appear in the TCRdb table, and some are missing; sequencing was by immunoSEQ multiplex PCR. The table lists 120,000 to 150,000 clones, over 80% of them singletons, with less than 25% in the top ten. The sample is drawn from a study of radiation and T cells in renal cell carcinoma. Germline loops: CDR1 LGHNA, CDR2 YSLEER. This CDR3 has 15 amino acids. Trimming pared 0 bases from V and 10 bases from J, leaving 16 bases between. Described time point: baseline pretreatment blood. The treatment is: 15 Gy SBRT to primary tumor, nephrectomy 4 weeks later.

V is TRBV4-3 and J is TRBJ2-1, with D possibly TRBD2 on 5 matching bases. This TCR was recovered from a woman aged 45 to 65 with renal cell carcinoma. Sequences were derived from blood, sampled from a patient whose treatment included radiotherapy and nephrectomy. The CDR3, as DNA: TGCGCCAGCAGCCAAGATCTAGGCTCCGCGGGCGAGCAGTTCTTC. This codes for CASSQDLGSAGEQFF.